The clone carrying this T cell receptor (beta chain) occurred many times. TCRdb ran MiXCR on the 5' RACE reads and lists one entry per CDR3 protein. The sample yields 55,000 to 85,000 distinct CDR3 sequences, roughly 13% seen once. The length of the CDR3 is 14 residues. Per the germline V gene, CDR1 is KGHSH and CDR2 is LQKENI. Trimming cost V 0 bases and J 8 bases, with 13 bases left between them. The source of the sample is a study of early T cells in non-severe SARS-CoV-2 infection. This TCR derives from an adult who was a healthcare worker with PCR-confirmed SARS-CoV-2 infection or an uninfected control (not recorded which). The V and J genes are TRBV18 and TRBJ1-2, with D maybe TRBD1 (5 bases). The sample was whole blood. CDR3 sequence: CASSPPVDSGGYTF. The DNA for the CDR3 is TGTGCCAGCTCACCACCTGTTGACAGCGGCGGCTACACCTTC.